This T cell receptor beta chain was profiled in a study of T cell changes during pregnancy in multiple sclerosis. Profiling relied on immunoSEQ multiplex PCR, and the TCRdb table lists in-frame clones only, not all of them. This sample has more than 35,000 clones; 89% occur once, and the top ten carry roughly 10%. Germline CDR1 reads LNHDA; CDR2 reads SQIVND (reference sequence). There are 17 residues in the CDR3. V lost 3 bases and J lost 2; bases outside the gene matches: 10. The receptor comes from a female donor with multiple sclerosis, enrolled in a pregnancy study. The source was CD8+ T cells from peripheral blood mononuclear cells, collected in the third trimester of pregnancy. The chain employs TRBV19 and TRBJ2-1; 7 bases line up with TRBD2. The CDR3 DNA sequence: TGTGCCAGTAGTATGGGCCCATGGGAGGGTGCCTACAATGAGCAGTTCTTC. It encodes CASSMGPWEGAYNEQFF.